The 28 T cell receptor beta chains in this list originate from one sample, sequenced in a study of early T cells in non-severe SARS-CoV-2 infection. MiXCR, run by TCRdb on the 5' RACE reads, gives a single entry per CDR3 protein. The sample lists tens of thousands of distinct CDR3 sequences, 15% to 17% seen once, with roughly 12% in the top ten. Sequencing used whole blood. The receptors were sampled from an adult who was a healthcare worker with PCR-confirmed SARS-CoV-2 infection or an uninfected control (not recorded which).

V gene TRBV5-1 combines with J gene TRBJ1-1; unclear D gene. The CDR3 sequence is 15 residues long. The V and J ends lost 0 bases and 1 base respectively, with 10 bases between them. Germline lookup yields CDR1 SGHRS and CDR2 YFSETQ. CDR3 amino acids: CASSLEWGTNTEAFF. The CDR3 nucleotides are TGCGCCAGCAGCTTGGAGTGGGGAACGAACACTGAAGCTTTCTTT. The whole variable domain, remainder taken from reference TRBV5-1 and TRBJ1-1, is KAGVTQTPRYLIKTRGQQVTLSCSPISGHRSVSWYQQTPGQGLQFLFEYFSETQRNKGNFPGRFSGRQFSNSRSEMNVSTLELGDSALYLCASSLEWGTNTEAFFGQGTRLTVV.

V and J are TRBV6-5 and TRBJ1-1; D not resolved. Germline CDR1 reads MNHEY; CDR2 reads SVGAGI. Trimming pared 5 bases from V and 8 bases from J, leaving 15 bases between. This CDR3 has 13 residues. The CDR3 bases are TGTGCCAGCAGTCCCATGGGCTTGGGGGAAGCTTTCTTT. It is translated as CASSPMGLGEAFF.

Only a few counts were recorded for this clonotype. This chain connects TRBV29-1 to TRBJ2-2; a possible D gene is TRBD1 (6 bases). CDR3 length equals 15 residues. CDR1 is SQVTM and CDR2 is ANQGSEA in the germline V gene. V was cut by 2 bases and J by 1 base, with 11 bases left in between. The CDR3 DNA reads TGCAGCGTTGAAATAGGGGGATGGAACACCGGGGAGCTGTTTTTT. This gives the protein CSVEIGGWNTGELFF.

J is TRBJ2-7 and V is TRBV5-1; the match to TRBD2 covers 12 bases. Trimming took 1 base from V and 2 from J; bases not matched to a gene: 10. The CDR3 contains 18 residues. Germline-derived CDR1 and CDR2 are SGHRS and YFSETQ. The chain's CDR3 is CASSLSLAGGPEPYEQYF. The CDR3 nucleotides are TGCGCCAGCAGCTTGTCCCTAGCGGGAGGGCCGGAGCCCTACGAGCAGTACTTC.

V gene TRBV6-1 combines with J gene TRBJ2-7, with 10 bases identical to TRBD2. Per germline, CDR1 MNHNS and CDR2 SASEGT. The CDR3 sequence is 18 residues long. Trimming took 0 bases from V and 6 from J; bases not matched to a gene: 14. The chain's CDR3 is CASSEASPSSGRVGEQYF. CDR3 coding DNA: TGTGCCAGCAGTGAAGCCTCTCCGTCTAGCGGGAGAGTAGGCGAGCAGTACTTC.

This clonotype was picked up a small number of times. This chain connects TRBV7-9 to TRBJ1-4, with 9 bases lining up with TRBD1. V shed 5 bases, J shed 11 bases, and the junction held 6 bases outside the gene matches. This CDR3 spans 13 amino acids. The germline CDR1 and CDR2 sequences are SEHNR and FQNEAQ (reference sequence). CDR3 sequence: CASSRTGVGKLFF. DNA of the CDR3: TGTGCCAGCAGCCGGACAGGGGTGGGCAAACTGTTTTTT.

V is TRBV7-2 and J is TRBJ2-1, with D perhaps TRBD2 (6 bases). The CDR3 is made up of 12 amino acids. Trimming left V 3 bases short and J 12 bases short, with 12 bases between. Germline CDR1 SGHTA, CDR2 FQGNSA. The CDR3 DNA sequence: TGTGCCAGCAGCTTTTCCGGGGGTGGGCAGTTCTTC. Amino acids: CASSFSGGGQFF.

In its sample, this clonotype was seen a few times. The CDR3 sequence: CASTPGTNLLNTGELFF. The CDR3 DNA reads as TGTGCCAGCACTCCTGGGACAAACCTTTTGAACACCGGGGAGCTGTTTTTT. This chain uses TRBV6-5 with TRBJ2-2, with D possibly TRBD1 on 6 matching bases. The germline CDR1 and CDR2 sequences are MNHEY and SVGAGI. The CDR3 length is 17 residues. The V and J ends lost 7 bases and 1 base respectively, with 19 bases between them.

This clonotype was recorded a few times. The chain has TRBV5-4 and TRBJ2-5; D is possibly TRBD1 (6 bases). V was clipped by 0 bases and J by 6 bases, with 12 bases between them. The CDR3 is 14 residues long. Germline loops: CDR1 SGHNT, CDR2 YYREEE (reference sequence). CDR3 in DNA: TGTGCCAGCAGCTTGGTGGTGCAGGGGCAGACCCAGTACTTC. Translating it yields CASSLVVQGQTQYF.

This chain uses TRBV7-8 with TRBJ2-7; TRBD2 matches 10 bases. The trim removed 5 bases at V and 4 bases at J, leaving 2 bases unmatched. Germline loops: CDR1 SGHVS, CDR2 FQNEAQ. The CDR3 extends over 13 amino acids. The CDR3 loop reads CASSLSGGYEQYF. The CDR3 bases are TGTGCCAGCAGCCTTAGCGGGGGGTACGAGCAGTACTTC.

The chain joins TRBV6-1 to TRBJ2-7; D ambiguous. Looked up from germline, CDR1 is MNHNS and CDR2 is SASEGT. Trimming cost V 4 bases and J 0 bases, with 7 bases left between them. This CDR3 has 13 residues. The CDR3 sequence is CASSVEFSYEQYF. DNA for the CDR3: TGTGCCAGCAGTGTGGAGTTCTCCTACGAGCAGTACTTC.

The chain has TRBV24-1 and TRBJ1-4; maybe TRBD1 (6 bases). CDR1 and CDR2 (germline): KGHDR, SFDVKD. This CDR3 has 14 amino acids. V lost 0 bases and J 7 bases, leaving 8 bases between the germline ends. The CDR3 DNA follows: TGTGCCACCAGTGATTTGGGGGACACTGAAAAACTGTTTTTT. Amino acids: CATSDLGDTEKLFF.

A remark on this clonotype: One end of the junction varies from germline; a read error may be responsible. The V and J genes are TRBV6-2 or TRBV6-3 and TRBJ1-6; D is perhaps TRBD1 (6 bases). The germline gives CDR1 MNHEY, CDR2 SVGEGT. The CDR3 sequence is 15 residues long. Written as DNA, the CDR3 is TGTGCCAGCAACCCGGACAGCTCCTATAATTCACCCCTCCATTTT. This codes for CASNPDSSYNSPLHF.

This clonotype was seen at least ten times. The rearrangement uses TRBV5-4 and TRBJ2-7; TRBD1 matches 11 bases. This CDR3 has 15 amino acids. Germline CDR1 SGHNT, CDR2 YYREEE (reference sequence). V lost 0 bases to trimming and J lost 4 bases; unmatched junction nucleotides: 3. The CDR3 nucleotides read TGTGCCAGCAGCTTGGCCGGGACAGGGGGATACGAGCAGTACTTC. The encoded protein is CASSLAGTGGYEQYF.

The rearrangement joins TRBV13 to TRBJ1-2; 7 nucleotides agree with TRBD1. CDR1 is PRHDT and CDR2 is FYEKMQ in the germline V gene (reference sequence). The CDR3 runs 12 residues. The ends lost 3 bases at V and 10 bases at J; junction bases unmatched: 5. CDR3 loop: CASSLGTADYTF. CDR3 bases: TGTGCCAGCAGCTTGGGGACAGCGGACTACACCTTC.

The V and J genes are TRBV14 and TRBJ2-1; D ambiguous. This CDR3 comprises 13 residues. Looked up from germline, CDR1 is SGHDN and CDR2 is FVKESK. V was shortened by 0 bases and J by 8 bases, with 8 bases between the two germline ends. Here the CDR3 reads CASSQELNDEQFF. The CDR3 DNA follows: TGTGCCAGCAGCCAAGAGCTTAACGATGAGCAGTTCTTC.

CDR3 DNA sequence: TGTGCCAGCAGCATTGACAGGGGGGGCAATCAGCCCCAGCATTTT. Its translation: CASSIDRGGNQPQHF. V and J are TRBV5-4 and TRBJ1-5; TRBD1 matches 9 bases. CDR1 is SGHNT, CDR2 YYREEE, per germline (reference sequence). The CDR3 loop spans 15 amino acids. Trimming cost V 4 bases and J 2 bases; bases outside gene matches: 4.

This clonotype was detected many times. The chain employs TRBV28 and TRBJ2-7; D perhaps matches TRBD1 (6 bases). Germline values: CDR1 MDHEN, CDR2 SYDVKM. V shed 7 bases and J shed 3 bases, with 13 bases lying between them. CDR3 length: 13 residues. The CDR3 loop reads CASITGRGYEQYF. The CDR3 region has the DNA TGTGCCAGCATCACAGGGCGCGGCTACGAGCAGTACTTC.

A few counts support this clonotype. The CDR3 DNA sequence: TGTGCCAGCTCACCGGGGACAGCCACAGATACGCAGTATTTT. Protein product: CASSPGTATDTQYF. The chain uses TRBV18 and TRBJ2-3; TRBD1 aligns across 7 bases. V trimming: 3 bases; J trimming: 2 bases; junction bases outside the gene matches: 2. CDR1 KGHSH and CDR2 LQKENI come from the germline V gene. This CDR3 spans 14 amino acids.

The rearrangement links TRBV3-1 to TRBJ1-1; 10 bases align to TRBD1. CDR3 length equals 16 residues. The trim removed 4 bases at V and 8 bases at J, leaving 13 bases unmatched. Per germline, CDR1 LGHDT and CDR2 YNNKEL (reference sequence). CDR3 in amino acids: CASSLHLGTGAPEAFF. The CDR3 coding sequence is TGTGCCAGCAGCCTACATCTGGGGACAGGGGCCCCGGAAGCTTTCTTT.

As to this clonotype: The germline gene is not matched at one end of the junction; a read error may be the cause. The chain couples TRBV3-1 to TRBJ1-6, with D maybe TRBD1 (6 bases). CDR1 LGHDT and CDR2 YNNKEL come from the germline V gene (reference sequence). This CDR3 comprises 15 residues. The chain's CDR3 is CASSQDWGGRSPLYF. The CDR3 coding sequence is TGTGCCAGCAGCCAAGATTGGGGGGGGCGATCACCCCTCTACTTT.

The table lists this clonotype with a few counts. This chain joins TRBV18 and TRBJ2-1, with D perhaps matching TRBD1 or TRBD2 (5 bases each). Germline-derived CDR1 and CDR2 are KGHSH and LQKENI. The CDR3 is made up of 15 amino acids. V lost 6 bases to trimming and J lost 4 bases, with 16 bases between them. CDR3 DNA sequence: TGTGCCAGCTCCCCCCTGGGGGAGAGGTACAATGAGCAGTTCTTC. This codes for CASSPLGERYNEQFF. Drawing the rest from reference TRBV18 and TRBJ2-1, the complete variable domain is NAGVMQNPRHLVRRRGQEARLRCSPMKGHSHVYWYRQLPEEGLKFMVYLQKENIIDESGMPKERFSAEFPKEGPSILRIQQVVRGDSAAYFCASSPLGERYNEQFFGPGTRLTVL.

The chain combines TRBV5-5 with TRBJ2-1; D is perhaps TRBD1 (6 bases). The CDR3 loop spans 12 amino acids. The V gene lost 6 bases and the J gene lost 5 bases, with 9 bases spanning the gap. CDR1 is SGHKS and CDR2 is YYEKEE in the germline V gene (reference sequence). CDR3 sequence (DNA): TGTGCCAGCAACGGACAGAACAATGAGCAGTTCTTC. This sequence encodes CASNGQNNEQFF.

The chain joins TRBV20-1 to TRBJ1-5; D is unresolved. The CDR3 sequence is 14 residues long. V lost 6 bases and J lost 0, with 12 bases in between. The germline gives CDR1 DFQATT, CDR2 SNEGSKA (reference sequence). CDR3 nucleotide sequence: TGCAGTGCCCGGTCCGTCTATAGCAATCAGCCCCAGCATTTT. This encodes CSARSVYSNQPQHF.

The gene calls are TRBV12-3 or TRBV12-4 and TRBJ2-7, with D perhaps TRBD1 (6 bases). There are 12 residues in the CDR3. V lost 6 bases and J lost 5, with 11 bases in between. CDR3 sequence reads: CASSYTGNEQYF. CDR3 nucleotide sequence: TGTGCCAGCAGCTACACAGGGAACGAGCAGTACTTC.

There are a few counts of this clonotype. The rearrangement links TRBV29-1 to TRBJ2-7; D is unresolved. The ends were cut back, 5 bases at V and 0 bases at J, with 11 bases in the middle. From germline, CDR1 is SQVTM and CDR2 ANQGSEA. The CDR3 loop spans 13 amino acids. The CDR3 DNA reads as TGCAGCGTTCATGGCCATTCCTCCTACGAGCAGTACTTC. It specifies CSVHGHSSYEQYF.

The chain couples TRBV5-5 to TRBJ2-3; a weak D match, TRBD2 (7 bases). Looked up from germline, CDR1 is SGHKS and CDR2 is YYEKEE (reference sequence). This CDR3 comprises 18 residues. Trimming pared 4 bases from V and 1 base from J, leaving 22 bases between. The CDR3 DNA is TGTGCCAGCAGCCCAAAAGGGTGGGGGGGCAGGCGCACAGATACGCAGTATTTT. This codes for CASSPKGWGGRRTDTQYF. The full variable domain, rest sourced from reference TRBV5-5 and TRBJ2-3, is DAGVTQSPTHLIKTRGQQVTLRCSPISGHKSVSWYQQVLGQGPQFIFQYYEKEERGRGNFPDRFSARQFPNYSSELNVNALLLGDSALYLCASSPKGWGGRRTDTQYFGPGTRLTVL.

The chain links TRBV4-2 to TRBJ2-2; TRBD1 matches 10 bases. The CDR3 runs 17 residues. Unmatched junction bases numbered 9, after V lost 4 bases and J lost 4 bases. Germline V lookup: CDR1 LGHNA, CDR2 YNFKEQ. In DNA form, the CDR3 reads TGTGCCAGCAGCCCAAGAGCGGGACAGGGGCGCACCGGGGAGCTGTTTTTT. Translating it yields CASSPRAGQGRTGELFF.